This TCR beta chain appears in the sequencing data of a study of blood T cells in healthy people across ages. About the research overall: Per every two T cells, about one barcoded beta molecule was captured by template switching. Study observations and caveats: Per million T cells, TCR beta diversity dropped roughly linearly as age increased. Unknown CMV status may confound age-related changes in expanded clones.

V was clipped by 6 bases and J by 1 base; unmatched bases: 8. The CDR3 is made up of 15 amino acids. Germline V gene data show CDR1 as SNHLY and CDR2 as FYNNEI. Alongside a J-beta primer mix, a sample-barcoded 5' primer served in a second PCR lasting about 7 to 12 cycles. Every molecule of cDNA carried a tag from a template-switch adaptor with 12 random nucleotides. MiXCR was run by TCRdb on the 5' RACE reads, yielding one entry per CDR3 protein. The repertoire holds hundreds of thousands of distinct CDR3 sequences, with about 53% as singletons. Comment on this clonotype: The antigen is undetermined.

The receptor comes from an elderly man in good health. This rearrangement joins TRBV2 to TRBJ2-5; TRBD2 aligns across 7 bases. Input material: blood. The CDR3 protein is CASSQLRLAQETQYF. The CDR3 DNA sequence: TGTGCCAGCAGCCAACTTAGACTAGCCCAAGAGACCCAGTACTTC.